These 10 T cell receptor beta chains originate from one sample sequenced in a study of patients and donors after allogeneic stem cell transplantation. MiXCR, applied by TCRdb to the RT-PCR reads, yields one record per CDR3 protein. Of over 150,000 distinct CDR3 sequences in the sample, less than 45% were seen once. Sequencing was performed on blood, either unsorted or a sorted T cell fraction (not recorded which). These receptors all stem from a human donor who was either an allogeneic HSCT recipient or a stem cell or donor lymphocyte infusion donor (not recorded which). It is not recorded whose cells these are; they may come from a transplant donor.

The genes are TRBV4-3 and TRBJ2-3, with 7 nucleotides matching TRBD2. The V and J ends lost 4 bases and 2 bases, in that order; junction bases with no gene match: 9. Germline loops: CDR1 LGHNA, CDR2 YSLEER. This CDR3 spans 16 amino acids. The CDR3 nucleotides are TGCGCCAGCAGCCGACTTCTCCGGGAGGTCACAGATACGCAGTATTTT. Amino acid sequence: CASSRLLREVTDTQYF.

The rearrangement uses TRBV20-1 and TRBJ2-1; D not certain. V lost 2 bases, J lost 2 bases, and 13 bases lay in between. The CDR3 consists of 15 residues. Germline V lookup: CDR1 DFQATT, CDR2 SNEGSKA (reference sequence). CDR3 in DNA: TGCAGTGCTAGACGGACCGATGATCCCTACAATGAGCAGTTCTTC. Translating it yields CSARRTDDPYNEQFF.

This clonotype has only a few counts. The DNA of the CDR3 is TGTGCCAGCAGCTTAACCCACCCAGGGTATTATGGCTACACCTTC. Its protein product is CASSLTHPGYYGYTF. The chain uses TRBV7-9 and TRBJ1-2; tentative D call: TRBD1 (5 bases). V lost 2 bases and J 5 bases, leaving 15 bases between the germline ends. Germline assignment: CDR1 SEHNR and CDR2 FQNEAQ (reference sequence). The CDR3 loop spans 15 amino acids.

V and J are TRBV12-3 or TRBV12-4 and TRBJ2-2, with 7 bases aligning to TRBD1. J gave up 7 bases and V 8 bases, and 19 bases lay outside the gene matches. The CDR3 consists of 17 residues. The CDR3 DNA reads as TGTGCCAGCGGCCTGACAGGGTCCGGCTGGAGGATCGGGGAGCTGTTTTTT. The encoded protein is CASGLTGSGWRIGELFF.

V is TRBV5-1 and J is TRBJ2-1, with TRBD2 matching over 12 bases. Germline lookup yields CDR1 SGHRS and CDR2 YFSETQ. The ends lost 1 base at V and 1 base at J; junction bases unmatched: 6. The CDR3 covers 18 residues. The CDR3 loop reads CASSLMGLAGFSYNEQFF. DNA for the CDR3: TGCGCCAGCAGCTTGATGGGACTAGCGGGTTTTTCCTACAATGAGCAGTTCTTC.

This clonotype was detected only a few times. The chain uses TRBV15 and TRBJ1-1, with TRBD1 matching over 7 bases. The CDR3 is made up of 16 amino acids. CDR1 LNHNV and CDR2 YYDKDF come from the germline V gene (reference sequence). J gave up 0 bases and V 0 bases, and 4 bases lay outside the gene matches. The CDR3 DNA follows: TGTGCCACCAGCAGAGATCAGGGGGGTATGAACACTGAAGCTTTCTTT. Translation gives CATSRDQGGMNTEAFF.

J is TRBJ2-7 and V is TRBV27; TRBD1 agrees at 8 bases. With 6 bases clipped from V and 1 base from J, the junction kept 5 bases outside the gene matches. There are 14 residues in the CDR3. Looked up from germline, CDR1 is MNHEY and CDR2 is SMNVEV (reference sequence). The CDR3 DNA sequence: TGTGCCAGCAGAGGGAACAGGGGGTCCTACGAGCAGTACTTC. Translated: CASRGNRGSYEQYF.

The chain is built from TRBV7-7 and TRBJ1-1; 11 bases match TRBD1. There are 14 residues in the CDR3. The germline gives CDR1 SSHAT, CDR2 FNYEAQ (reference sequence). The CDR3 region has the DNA TGTGCTAGCCCAGGGACAGGGGGTTATGGTGAAGCTTTCTTT. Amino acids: CASPGTGGYGEAFF.

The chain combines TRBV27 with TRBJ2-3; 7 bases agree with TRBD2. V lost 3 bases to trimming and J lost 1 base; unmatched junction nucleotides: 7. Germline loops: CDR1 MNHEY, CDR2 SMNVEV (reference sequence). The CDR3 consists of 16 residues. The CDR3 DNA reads TGTGCCAGCAGTTTTCTGGCTAGCGGACGCACAGATACGCAGTATTTT. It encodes CASSFLASGRTDTQYF.

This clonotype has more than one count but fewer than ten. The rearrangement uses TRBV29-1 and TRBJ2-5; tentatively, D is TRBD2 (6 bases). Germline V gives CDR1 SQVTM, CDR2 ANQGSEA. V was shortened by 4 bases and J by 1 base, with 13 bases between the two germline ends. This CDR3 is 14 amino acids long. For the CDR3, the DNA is TGCAGCGTTGGGGGAGGTACTATCCAAGAGACCCAGTACTTC. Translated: CSVGGGTIQETQYF.